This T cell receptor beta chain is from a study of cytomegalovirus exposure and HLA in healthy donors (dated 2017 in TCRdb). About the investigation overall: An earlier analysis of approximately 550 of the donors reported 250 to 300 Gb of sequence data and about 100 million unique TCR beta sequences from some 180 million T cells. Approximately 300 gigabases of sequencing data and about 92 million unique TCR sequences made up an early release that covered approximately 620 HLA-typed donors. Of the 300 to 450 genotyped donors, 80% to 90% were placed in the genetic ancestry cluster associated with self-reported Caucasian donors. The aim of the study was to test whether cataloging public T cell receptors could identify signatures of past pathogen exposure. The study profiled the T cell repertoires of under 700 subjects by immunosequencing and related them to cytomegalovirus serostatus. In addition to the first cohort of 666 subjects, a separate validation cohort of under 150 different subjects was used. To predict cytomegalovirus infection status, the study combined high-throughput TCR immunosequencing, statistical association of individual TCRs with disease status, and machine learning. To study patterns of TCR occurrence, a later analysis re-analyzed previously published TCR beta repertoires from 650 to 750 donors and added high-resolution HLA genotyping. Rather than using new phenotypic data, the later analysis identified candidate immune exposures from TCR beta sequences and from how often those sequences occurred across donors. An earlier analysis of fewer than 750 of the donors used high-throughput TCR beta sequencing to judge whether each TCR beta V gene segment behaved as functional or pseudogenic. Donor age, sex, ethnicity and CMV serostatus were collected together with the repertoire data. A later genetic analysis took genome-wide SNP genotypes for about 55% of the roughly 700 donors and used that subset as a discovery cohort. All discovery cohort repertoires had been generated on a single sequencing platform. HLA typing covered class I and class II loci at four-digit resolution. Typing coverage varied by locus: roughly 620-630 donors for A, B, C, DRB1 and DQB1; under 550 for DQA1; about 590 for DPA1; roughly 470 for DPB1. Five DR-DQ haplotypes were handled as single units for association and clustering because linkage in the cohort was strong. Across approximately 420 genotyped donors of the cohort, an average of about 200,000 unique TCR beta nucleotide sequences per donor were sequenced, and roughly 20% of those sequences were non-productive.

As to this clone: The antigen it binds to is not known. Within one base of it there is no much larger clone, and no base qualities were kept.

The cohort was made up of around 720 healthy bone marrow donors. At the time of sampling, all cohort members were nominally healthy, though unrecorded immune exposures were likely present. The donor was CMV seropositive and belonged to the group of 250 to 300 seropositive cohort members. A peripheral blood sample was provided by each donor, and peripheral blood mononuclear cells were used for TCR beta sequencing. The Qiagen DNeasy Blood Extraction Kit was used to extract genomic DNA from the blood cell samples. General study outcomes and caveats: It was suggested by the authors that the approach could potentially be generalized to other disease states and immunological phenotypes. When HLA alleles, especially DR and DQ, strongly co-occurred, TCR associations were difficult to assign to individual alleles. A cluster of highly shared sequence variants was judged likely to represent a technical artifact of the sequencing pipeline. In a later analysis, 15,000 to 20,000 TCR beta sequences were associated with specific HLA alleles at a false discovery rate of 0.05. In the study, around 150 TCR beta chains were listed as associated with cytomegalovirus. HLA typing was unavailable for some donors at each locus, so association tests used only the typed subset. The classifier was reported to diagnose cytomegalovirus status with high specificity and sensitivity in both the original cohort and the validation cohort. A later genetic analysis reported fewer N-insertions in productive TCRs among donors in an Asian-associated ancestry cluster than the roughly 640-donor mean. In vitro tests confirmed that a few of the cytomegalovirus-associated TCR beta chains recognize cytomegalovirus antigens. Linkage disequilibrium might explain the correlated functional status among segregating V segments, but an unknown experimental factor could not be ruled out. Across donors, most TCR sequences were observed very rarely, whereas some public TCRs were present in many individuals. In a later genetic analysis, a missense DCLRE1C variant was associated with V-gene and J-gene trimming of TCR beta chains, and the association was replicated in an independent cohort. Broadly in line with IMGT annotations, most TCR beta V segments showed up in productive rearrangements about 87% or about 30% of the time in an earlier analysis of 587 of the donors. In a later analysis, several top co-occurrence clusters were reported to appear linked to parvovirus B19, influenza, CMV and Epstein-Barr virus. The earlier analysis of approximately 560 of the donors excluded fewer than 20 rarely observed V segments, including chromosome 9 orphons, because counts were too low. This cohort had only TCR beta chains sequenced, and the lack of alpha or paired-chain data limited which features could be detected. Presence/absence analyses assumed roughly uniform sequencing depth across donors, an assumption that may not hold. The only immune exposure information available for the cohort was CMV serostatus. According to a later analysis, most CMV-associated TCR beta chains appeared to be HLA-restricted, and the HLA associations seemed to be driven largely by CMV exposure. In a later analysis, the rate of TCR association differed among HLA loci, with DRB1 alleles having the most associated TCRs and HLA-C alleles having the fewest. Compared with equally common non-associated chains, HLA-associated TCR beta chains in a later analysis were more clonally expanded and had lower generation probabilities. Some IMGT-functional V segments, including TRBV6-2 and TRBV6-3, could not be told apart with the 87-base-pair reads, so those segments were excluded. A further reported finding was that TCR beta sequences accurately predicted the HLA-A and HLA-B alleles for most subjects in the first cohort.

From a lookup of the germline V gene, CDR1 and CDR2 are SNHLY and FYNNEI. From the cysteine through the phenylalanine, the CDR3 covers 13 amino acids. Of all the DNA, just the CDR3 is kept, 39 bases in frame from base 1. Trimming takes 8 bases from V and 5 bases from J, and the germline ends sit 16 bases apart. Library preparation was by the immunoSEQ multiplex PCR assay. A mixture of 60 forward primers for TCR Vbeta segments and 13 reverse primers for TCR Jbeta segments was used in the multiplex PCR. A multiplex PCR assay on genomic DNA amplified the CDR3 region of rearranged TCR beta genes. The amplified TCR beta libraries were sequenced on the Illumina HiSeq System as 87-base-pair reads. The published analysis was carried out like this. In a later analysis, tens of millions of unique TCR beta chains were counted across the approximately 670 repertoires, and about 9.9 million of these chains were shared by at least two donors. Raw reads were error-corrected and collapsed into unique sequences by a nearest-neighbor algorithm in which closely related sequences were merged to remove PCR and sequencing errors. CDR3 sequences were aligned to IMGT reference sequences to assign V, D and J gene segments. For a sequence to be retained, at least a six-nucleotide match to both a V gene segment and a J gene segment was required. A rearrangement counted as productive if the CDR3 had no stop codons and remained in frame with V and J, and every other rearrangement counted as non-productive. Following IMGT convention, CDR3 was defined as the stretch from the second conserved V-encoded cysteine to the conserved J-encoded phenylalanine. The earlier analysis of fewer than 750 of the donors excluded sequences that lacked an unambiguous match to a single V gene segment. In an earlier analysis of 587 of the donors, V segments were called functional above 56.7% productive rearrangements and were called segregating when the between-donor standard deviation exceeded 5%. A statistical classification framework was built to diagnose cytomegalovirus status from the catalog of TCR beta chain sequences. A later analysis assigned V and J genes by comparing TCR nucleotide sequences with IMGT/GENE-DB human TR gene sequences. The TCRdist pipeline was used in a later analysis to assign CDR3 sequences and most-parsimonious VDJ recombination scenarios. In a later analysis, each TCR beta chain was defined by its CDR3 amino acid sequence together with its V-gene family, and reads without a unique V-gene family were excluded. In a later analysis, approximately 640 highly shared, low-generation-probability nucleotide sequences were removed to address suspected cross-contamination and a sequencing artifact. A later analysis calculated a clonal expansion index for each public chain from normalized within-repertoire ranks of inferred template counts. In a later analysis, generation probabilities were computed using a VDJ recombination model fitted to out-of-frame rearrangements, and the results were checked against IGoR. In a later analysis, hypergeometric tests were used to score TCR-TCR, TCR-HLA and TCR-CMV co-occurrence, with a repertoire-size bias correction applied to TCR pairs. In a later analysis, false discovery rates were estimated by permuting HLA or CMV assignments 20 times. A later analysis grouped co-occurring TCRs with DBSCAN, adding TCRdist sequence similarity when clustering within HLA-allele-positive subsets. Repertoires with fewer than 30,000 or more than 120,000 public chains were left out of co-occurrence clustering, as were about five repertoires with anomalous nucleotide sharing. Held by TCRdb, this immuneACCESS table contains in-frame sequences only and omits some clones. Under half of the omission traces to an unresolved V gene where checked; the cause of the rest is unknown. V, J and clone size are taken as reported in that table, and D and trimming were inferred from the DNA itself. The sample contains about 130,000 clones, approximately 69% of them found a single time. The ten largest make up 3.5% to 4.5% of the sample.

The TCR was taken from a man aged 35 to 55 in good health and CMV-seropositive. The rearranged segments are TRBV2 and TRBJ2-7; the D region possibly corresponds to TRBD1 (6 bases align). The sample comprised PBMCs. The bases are TGTGCCAGCTGGGGGCCCCCCGTGGACGAGCAGTACTTC. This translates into CASWGPPVDEQYF.